The clone carrying this T cell receptor beta chain was seen more than once but under ten times. Its antigen is not known. Healthy Russian Caucasian donors spanned ages about 6 to 100 years. The amount of total RNA extracted per sample was at least 6 micrograms. Germline V gene lookup returns CDR1 MNHEY and CDR2 SMNVEV (reference sequence). This CDR3 contains 15 residues. V was pared by 5 bases and J by 4 bases, with 15 bases between. Then a second PCR, running about 6 to 12 cycles, was carried out with a sample-barcoded 5' primer and a J-beta primer mix. Every sample gave at least 2.5 million paired-end reads containing CDR3. TCRdb re-analysed the 5' RACE reads in MiXCR, keeping a single row per CDR3 protein. The sample lists over a million distinct CDR3 sequences; less than 45% were seen once. This sample is part of a study of blood T cells in healthy people across ages. Study results and limitations: Higher diversity, along with more naive CD4+ cells, distinguished long-lived donors from aged donors.

The chain couples TRBV27 to TRBJ2-1; unclear D gene. The sequence derives from a woman aged 18-29 years in good health. Sequenced input: blood. The CDR3: CASSRQPQAYNEQFF. DNA of the CDR3: TGTGCCAGCAGTCGACAACCCCAGGCGTACAATGAGCAGTTCTTC.